This T cell receptor (beta chain) was found in a study of identical twins (dated by TCRdb to between 2015 and 2016). Concerning the study at large: To test whether fetal clonotypes persist, this study deep-sequenced TCR alpha and beta repertoires from monozygotic twins, from unrelated adults of various ages, and from cord blood. To rule out contamination, the twin experiments were replicated at different times with different library preparation protocols.

Every donor was a healthy Caucasian. Three pairs of female monozygotic twins, all aged about 18 to 29 years, were included in the twin cohort. Peripheral blood mononuclear cells were the source from which RNA for the TCR libraries was isolated. This clonotype has more than one count but fewer than ten. Its antigen is unknown. There are no base qualities to consult, and no much larger clone falls within one base. Findings and caveats that apply to the study as a whole: Compared with coincidental sharing between unrelated individuals, out-of-frame TCR alpha sequences shared between twins had an excess of sequences with low generation probability. In monozygotic twins, out-of-frame TCR alpha sharing was systematically underestimated by recombination models, although the models agreed with sharing between unrelated individuals. Zero-insertion analyses could be partly confounded by invariant T cells such as MAIT and iNKT, though diverse VJ usage argued against such confounding for most clonotypes. Abundant cord blood beta clonotypes carried fewer insertions; young adult naive repertoires showed a weaker similar trend, while memory repertoires showed none. Excess twin sharing in beta out-of-frame sequences was weaker because fewer shared sequences lowered the signal-to-noise ratio. Because the same donors could not be followed over many years, the conclusions depended on cross-sectional statistical analysis.

The library was made by 5' RACE. The sample was run on an Illumina HiSeq 2000. Template switching added a universal primer binding site, and the final cDNA carried a unique molecular identifier that allowed TCR cDNA molecules to be counted accurately. Specific primers in the conserved constant-segment region were used to synthesize first-strand cDNA for the TCR alpha and beta chains. To control for contamination, each cDNA library was double barcoded with a SMART-Mk sample barcode plus Illumina barcodes. TruSeq adapter sequences and Illumina sample barcodes were added in two successive PCR steps. TCR alpha and beta cDNA libraries were sequenced on the Illumina HiSeq platform with custom primers. The authors' analysis ran thus. Unique molecular identifiers were extracted from raw reads with MiGEC, and CDR3 positions were determined with MiXCR. For each individual, recombination models were inferred using an EM algorithm with the repgenHMM and IGoR tools. Shared clonotypes were analyzed with the tcR package in R, and sharing was normalized by the product of cloneset sizes. To study raw recombination free of thymic and clonal selection effects, out-of-frame nonproductive sequences were analyzed. Through fastp at Q25 and MiXCR, TCRdb rebuilt clones from the public reads, retaining in-frame beta chains. When rows share a CDR3 protein, they turn into one entry using the most common DNA and genes. None of the V and J calls come from the authors' own analysis; TCRdb made them. The sample data list fewer than 900,000 distinct CDR3 sequences, and around 20% of these were observed just once. The ten largest clones take up around 4.4% of the sample.

Another study also made use of these data, one on T cells expressing NK-cell markers. The second study's paper adds: Three sorted T-cell subsets (CD3+CD56+NKG2C+, CD3+CD56+NKG2C- and CD3+CD56-NKG2C+) from about 8 donors had their TCR beta-chain repertoires profiled. Of the eight sequenced donors, seven were found to be HCMV-seropositive and one was found to be HCMV-seronegative. In several experiments an anti-gammadeltaTCR antibody was added to restrict sorting to alphabetaTCR-expressing T cells. In roughly six donors, the dominant CD3+CD56+NKG2C+ clonotypes ranked among the top 10 CD8+ clonotypes, making up roughly 1.0-7.0% of CD8+ T cells. Those dominant clonotypes were again the most abundant among CD3+CD56-NKG2C+ cells in a handful of donors, at about 25-65%. It remained unclear whether the expanded NKG2C-expressing T cell clones were specific for HCMV antigens. The study sequenced eight donors, all healthy volunteers chosen at random: three men and five women. To determine HCMV serostatus, a commercial ELISA kit was used to detect HCMV-specific IgG in serum. Bulk peripheral blood T-cell repertoires were additionally sequenced from unsorted PBMC for over five donors. MIGEC handled demultiplexing of the reads and grouping by UMI, while MiTCR was used to assemble and quantify clonotypes. To remove erroneous sequences, TCR cDNA sequences were retained only when supported by two or more reads. The tcR package was used for downstream repertoire analysis, and clonotypes were matched across fractions by CDR3 nucleotide sequence plus V segment. VDJmatch was used to annotate antigen specificity against VDJdb, with one amino acid substitution allowed in CDR3.

This clonotype was sampled from a woman younger than 30 in good health. Input material: PBMCs.

The CDR3 here reads CASSLTPPGRSSYNEQFF. In nucleotides, the sequence is TGTGCCAGCAGTTTGACCCCCCCCGGTCGGAGCTCCTACAATGAGCAGTTCTTC. The chain is encoded by TRBV11-1 joined to TRBJ2-1, with no reliable assignment of the D segment. V is cut by 6 bases and J by 0 bases, and the space between the germline ends is 21 bases. Reading the germline V gene (reference sequence) gives CDR1 SGHAT and CDR2 FQDESV. The CDR3, cysteine through phenylalanine, is 18 amino acids long. Here the CDR3 DNA is all that survives: 54 bases in frame from base 1.